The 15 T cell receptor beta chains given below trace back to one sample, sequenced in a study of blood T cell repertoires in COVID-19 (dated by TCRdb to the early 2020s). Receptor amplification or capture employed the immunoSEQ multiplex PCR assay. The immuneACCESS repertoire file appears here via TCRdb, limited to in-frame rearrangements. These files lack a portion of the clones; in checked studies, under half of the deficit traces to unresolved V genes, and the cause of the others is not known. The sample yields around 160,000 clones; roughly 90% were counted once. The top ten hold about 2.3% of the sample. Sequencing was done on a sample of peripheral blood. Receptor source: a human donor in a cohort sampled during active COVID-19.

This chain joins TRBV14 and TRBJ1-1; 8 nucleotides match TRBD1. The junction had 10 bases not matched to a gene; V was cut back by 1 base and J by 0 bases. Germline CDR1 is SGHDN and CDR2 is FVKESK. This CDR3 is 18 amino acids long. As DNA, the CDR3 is TGTGCCAGCAGCCAAGCTCCCCGGACAGGGCCCGTGAACACTGAAGCTTTCTTT. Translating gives CASSQAPRTGPVNTEAFF.

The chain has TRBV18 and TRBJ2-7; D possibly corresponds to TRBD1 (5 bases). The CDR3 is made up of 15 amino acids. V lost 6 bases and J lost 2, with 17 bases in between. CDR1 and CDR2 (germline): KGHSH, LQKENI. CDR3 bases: TGTGCCAGCTCCCCCCGGCGCGACAGCACCTACGAGCAGTACTTC. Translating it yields CASSPRRDSTYEQYF.

CDR3 DNA: TGTGCCAGCAGTAAGCCGGGACAGCCGAACACCGGGGAGCTGTTTTTT. This gives the protein CASSKPGQPNTGELFF. The genes are TRBV28 and TRBJ2-2, with 7 bases aligning to TRBD1. Germline assignment: CDR1 MDHEN and CDR2 SYDVKM. The J segment lost 0 bases and the V segment lost 5 bases, leaving 6 bases of the junction unmatched. The CDR3 has 16 residues.

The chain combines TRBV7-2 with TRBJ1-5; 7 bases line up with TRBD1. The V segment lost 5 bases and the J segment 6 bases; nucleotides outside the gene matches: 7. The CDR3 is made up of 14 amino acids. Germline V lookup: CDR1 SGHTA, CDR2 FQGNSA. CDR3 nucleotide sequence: TGTGCCAGCAGCGCGTACAGGGGCGGTCAGCCCCAGCATTTT. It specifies CASSAYRGGQPQHF.

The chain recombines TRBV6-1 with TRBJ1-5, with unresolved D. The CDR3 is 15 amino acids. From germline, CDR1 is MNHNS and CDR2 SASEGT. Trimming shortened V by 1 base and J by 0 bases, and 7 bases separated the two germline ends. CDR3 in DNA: TGTGCCAGCAGTGAAGGGGCAGTTAGCAATCAGCCCCAGCATTTT. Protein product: CASSEGAVSNQPQHF.

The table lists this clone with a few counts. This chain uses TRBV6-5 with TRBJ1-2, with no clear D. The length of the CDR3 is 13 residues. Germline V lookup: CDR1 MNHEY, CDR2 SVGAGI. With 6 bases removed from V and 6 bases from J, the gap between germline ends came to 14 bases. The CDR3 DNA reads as TGTGCCAGCAGACTACGTCCCCGCCATGGCTACACCTTC. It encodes CASRLRPRHGYTF.

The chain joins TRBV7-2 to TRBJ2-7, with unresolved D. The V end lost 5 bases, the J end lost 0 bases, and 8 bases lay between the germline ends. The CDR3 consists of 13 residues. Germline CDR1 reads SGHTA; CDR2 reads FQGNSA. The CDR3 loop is CASSPKLSYEQYF. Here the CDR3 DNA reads TGTGCCAGCAGCCCCAAGCTCTCCTACGAGCAGTACTTC.

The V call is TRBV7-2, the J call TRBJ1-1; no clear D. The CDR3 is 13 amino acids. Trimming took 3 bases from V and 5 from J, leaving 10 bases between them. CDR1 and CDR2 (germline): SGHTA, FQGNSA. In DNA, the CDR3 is TGTGCCAGCAGCTTTAGCATAAAAACTGAAGCTTTCTTT. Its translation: CASSFSIKTEAFF.

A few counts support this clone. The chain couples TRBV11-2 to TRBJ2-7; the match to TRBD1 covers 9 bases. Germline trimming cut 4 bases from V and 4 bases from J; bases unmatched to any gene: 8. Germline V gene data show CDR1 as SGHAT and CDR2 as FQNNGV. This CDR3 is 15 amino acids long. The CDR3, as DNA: TGTGCCAGCAGCTCCCAGACAGGGGGAGGATACGAGCAGTACTTC. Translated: CASSSQTGGGYEQYF.

DNA for the CDR3: TGTGCCACCAGCAGAGATCTCGGCAGGGGGAGCTACGAGCAGTACTTC. As protein: CATSRDLGRGSYEQYF. J is TRBJ2-7 and V is TRBV15; 7 bases align to TRBD1. The CDR3 loop spans 16 amino acids. The germline CDR1 and CDR2 sequences are LNHNV and YYDKDF (reference sequence). Trimming at V came to 0 bases and at J to 3 bases, leaving 8 bases not matched to a gene.

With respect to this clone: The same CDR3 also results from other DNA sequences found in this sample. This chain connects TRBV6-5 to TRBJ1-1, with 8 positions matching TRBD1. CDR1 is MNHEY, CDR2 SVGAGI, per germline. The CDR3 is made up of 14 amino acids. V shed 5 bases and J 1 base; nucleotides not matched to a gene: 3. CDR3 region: CASSPDRGNTEAFF. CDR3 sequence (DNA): TGTGCCAGCAGTCCAGACAGGGGGAACACTGAAGCTTTCTTT.

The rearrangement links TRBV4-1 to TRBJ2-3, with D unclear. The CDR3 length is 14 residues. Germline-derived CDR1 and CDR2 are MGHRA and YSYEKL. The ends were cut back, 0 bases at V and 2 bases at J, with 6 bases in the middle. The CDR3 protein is CASSQDDNTDTQYF. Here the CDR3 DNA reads TGCGCCAGCAGCCAAGATGACAACACAGATACGCAGTATTTT.

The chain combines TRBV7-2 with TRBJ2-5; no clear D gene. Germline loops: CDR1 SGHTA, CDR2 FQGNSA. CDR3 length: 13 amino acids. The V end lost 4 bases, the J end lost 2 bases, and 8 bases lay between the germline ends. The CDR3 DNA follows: TGTGCCAGCAGCTCCCCCCTACAAGAGACCCAGTACTTC. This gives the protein CASSSPLQETQYF.

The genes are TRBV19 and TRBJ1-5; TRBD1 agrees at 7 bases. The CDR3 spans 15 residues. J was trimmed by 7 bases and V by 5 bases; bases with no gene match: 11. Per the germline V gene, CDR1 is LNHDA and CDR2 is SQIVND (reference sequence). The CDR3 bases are TGTGCCAGTAGTGCCCACGCAGGGGGAGAGCAGCCCCAGCATTTT. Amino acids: CASSAHAGGEQPQHF.

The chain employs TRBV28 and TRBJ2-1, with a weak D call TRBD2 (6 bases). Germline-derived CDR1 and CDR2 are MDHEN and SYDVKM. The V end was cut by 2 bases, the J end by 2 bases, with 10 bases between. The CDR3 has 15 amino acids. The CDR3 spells CASSLPAGTYNEQFF. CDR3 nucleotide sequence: TGTGCCAGCAGTTTACCAGCGGGTACCTACAATGAGCAGTTCTTC.